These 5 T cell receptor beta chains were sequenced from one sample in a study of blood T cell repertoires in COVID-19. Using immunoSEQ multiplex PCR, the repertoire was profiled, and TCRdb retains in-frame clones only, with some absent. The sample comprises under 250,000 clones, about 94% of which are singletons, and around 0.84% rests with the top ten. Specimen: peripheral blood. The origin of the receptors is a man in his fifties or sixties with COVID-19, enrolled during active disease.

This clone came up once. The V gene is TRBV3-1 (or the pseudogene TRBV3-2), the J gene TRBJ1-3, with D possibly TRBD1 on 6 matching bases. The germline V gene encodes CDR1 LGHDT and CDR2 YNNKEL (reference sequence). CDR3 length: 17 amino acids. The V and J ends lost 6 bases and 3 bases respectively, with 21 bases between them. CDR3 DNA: TGTGCCAGCAGTCGCCTAGGGGGAGGGTCCGGTGGAAACACCATATATTTT. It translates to CASSRLGGGSGGNTIYF.

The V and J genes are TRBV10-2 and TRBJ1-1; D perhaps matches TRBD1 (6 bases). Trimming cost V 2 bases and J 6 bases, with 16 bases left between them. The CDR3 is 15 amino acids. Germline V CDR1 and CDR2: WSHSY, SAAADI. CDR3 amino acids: CASSETWTASPEAFF. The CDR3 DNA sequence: TGCGCCAGCAGTGAGACGTGGACAGCGTCCCCTGAAGCTTTCTTT.

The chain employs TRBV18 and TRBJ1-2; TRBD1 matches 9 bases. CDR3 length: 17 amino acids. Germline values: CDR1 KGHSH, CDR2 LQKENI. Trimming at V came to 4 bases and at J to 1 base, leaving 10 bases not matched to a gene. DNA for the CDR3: TGTGCCAGCTCACTCCTTTCCGGGACAGGGAATAACTATGGCTACACCTTC. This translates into CASSLLSGTGNNYGYTF. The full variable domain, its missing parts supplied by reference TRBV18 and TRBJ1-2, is NAGVMQNPRHLVRRRGQEARLRCSPMKGHSHVYWYRQLPEEGLKFMVYLQKENIIDESGMPKERFSAEFPKEGPSILRIQQVVRGDSAAYFCASSLLSGTGNNYGYTFGSGTRLTVV.

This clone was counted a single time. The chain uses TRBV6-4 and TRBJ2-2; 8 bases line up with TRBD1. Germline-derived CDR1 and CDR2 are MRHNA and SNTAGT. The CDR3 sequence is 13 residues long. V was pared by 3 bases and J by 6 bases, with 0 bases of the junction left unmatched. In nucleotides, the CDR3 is TGTGCCAGCAGTGAGACAGGGGCCGGGGAGCTGTTTTTT. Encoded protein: CASSETGAGELFF.

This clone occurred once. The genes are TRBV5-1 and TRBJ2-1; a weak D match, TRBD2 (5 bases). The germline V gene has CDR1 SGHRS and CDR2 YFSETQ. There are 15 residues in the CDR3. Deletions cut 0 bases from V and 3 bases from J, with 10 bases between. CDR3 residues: CASSLASAVYNEQFF. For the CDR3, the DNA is TGCGCCAGCAGCTTGGCCTCAGCGGTCTACAATGAGCAGTTCTTC. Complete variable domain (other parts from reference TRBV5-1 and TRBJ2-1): KAGVTQTPRYLIKTRGQQVTLSCSPISGHRSVSWYQQTPGQGLQFLFEYFSETQRNKGNFPGRFSGRQFSNSRSEMNVSTLELGDSALYLCASSLASAVYNEQFFGPGTRLTVL.